Listed below are T cell receptor beta chains from one sample, sequenced in a study of OX40 agonist ivuxolimab in advanced cancers. Clones were sequenced by immunoSEQ multiplex PCR, and TCRdb holds only the in-frame ones, with some missing. The data contain tens of thousands of clones, roughly nine tenths of them singletons. Material: CD4+ or CD8+ T cells sorted from blood, obtained in a trial of the OX40 agonist ivuxolimab. These receptors were collected from an adult with an advanced solid tumor such as melanoma, head and neck, liver or kidney cancer. Both conserved end residues are part of each CDR3. A D gene is named only where the DNA matches it firmly. Expanded clones are given a class, and other clones once, few, many or no size at all.

V gene	D gene	clone size	J gene	CDR3 DNA	CDR3 protein
TRBV2	TRBD2	NA	TRBJ2-5	TGTGCCAGCACTTTCTGGACTAGCGCAGAGACCCAGTACTTC	CASTFWTSAETQYF
TRBV4-1	NA	NA	TRBJ1-6	TGCGCCAGCAGCGATGGTGCGGGCTCCTATAATTCACTCCTCCACTTT	CASSDGAGSYNSLLHF
TRBV18	NA	NA	TRBJ1-3	TGTGCCAGCTCACCCCTGGGTGCCACACTCTCTGGAAACACCATATATTTT	CASSPLGATLSGNTIYF
TRBV19	NA	few	TRBJ2-6	TGTGCCAGTACCATCCCCAGGGCTGGGGCCAACGTCCTGACTTTC	CASTIPRAGANVLTF
TRBV4-1	TRBD1	NA	TRBJ1-3	TGCGCCAGCAGCCAAAGAGATCTACAGGGGAGATCGGGAAACACCATATATTTT	CASSQRDLQGRSGNTIYF
TRBV27	TRBD2	once	TRBJ2-3	TGTGCCAGCAGAGGGGGGGGACTAGCGGGCTCAGATACGCAGTATTTT	CASRGGGLAGSDTQYF
TRBV27	NA	once	TRBJ1-1	TGTGCCAGCAGTTCCCGGGGCAGCCCTGAAGCTTTCTTT	CASSSRGSPEAFF
TRBV5-1	NA	NA	TRBJ1-2	TGCGCCAGCAGCTTGGCCTCCGGCGCATCTAACTATGGCTACACCTTC	CASSLASGASNYGYTF
TRBV19	NA	NA	TRBJ1-4	TGTGCCAGTAGGGAAGGGGTTACTGGAGAAAAACTGTTTTTT	CASREGVTGEKLFF
TRBV28	NA	NA	TRBJ2-7	TGTGCCAGCAGTCCTAGCGTTAGGGGGGGAGCCTACGAGCAGTACTTC	CASSPSVRGGAYEQYF
TRBV5-4	NA	NA	TRBJ1-3	TGTGCCAGCAGCTTGGCGGGGGTTGGAAACACCATATATTTT	CASSLAGVGNTIYF
TRBV11-2	TRBD2	NA	TRBJ2-4	TGTGCCAGCAGCACGGGACTAGCGGGAGGGAACATTCAGTACTTC	CASSTGLAGGNIQYF
TRBV6-5	NA	NA	TRBJ2-6	TGTGCCAGCAGTTACTCGTATGGGGCCAACGTCCTGACTTTC	CASSYSYGANVLTF
TRBV5-4	NA	NA	TRBJ2-7	TGTGCCAGCAGCTTGGGCAGATCCTACGAGCAGTACTTC	CASSLGRSYEQYF
TRBV4-1	NA	NA	TRBJ1-1	TGCGCCAGCAGCCACGGCAGATACACTGAAGCTTTCTTT	CASSHGRYTEAFF